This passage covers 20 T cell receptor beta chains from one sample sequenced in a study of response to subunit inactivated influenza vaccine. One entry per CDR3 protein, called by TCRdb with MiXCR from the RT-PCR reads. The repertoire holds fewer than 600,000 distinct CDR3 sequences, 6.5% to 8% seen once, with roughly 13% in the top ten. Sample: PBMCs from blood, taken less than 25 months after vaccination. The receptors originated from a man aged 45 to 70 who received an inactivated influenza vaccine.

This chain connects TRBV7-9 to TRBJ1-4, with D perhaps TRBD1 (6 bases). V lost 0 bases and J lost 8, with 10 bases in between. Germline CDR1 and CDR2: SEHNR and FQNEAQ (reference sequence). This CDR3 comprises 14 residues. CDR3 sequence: CASSLATGYEKLFF. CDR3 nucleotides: TGTGCCAGCAGCTTAGCTACAGGGTACGAAAAACTGTTTTTT.

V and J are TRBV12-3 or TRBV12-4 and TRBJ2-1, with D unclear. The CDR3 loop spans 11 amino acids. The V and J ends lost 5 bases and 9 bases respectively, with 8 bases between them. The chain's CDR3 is CASSPGPEQFF. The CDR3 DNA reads TGTGCCAGCAGTCCCGGGCCTGAGCAGTTCTTC.

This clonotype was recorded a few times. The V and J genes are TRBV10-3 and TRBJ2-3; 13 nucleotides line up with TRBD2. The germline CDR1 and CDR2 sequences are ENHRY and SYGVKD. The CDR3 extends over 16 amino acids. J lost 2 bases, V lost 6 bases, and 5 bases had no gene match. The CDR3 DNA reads TGTGCCATCAGGCAGGGACTAGCGGGATTCACAGATACGCAGTATTTT. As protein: CAIRQGLAGFTDTQYF.

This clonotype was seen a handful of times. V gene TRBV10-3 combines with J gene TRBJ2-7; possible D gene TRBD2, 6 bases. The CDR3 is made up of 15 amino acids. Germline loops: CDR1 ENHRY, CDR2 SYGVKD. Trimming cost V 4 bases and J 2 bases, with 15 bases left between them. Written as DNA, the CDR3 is TGTGCCATCAGTGGGGGACCGGGACTGACCTACGAGCAGTACTTC. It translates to CAISGGPGLTYEQYF.

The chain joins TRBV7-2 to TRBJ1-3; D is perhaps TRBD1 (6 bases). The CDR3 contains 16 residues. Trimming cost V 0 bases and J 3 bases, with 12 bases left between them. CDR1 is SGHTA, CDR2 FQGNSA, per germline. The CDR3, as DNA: TGTGCCAGCAGCTTAGCTGGAAGGGGGAATGGAAACACCATATATTTT. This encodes CASSLAGRGNGNTIYF.

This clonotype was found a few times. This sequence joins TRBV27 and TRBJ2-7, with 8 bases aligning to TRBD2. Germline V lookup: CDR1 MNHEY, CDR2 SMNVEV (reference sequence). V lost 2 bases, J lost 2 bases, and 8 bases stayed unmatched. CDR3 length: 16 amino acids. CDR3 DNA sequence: TGTGCCAGCAGTTTACTGGCGGGAGGACTAACCTACGAGCAGTACTTC. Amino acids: CASSLLAGGLTYEQYF.

This CDR3 is CASRPRDTYYGYTF. The DNA of the CDR3 is TGTGCCAGCAGACCTCGGGACACCTACTATGGCTACACCTTC. The V call is TRBV7-2, the J call TRBJ1-2; the D gene is possibly TRBD1 (6 bases). CDR1 is SGHTA, CDR2 FQGNSA, per germline. This CDR3 is built from 14 residues. V was trimmed by 6 bases and J by 3 bases, leaving 14 bases between them. Based on the CDR3 plus reference TRBV7-2 and TRBJ1-2, the full variable domain is GAGVSQSPSNKVTEKGKDVELRCDPISGHTALYWYRQSLGQGLEFLIYFQGNSAPDKSGLPSDRFSAERTGGSVSTLTIQRTQQEDSAVYLCASRPRDTYYGYTFGSGTRLTVV.

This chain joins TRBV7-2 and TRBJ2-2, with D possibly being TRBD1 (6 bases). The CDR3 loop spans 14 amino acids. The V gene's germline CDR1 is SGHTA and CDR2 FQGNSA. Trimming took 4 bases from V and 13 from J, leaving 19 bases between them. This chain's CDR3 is CASSSRQGRVGLFF. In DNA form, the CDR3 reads TGTGCCAGCAGCTCCCGGCAGGGGCGGGTTGGGCTGTTTTTT.

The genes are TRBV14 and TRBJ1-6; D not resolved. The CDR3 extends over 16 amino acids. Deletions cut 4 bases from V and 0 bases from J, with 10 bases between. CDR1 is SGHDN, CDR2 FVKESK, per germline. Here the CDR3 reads CASSPRHSSYNSPLHF. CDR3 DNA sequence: TGTGCCAGCAGCCCAAGACACAGCTCCTATAATTCACCCCTCCACTTT.

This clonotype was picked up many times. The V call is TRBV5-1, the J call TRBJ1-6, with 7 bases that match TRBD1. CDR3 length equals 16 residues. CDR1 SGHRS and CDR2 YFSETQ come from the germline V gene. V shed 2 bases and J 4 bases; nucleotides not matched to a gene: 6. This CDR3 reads CASSLQGQLYNSPLHF. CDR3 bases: TGCGCCAGCAGCTTACAGGGACAGCTTTATAATTCACCCCTCCACTTT.

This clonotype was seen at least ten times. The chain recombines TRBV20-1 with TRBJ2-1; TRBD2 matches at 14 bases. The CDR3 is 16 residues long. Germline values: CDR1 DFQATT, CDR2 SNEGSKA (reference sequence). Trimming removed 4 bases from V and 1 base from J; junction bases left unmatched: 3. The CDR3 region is CSAKTSGGVSYNEQFF. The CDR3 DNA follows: TGCAGTGCTAAGACTAGCGGGGGGGTGTCCTACAATGAGCAGTTCTTC.

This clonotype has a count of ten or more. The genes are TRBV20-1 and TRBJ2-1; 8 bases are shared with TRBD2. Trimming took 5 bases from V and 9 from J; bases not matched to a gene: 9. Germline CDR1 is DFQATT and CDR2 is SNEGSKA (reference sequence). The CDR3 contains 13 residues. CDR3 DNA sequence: TGCAGTGCTCGCCGGGGGGGCCTGAGTGAGCAGTTCTTC. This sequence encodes CSARRGGLSEQFF.

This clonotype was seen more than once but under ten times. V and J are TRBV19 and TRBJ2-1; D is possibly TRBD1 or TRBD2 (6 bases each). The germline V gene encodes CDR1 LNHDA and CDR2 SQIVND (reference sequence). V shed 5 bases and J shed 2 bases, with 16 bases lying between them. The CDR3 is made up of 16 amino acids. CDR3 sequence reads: CASSLNSGATYNEQFF. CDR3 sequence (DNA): TGTGCCAGTAGTCTGAATTCGGGGGCCACCTACAATGAGCAGTTCTTC. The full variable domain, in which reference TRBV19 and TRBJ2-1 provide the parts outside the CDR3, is DGGITQSPKYLFRKEGQNVTLSCEQNLNHDAMYWYRQDPGQGLRLIYYSQIVNDFQKGDIAEGYSVSREKKESFPLTVTSAQKNPTAFYLCASSLNSGATYNEQFFGPGTRLTVL.

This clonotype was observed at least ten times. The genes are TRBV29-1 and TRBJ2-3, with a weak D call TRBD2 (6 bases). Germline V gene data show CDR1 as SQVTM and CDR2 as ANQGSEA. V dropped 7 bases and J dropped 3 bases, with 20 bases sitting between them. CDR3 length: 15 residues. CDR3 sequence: CSDNSGPGPTDTQYF. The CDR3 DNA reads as TGCAGCGATAATAGCGGTCCGGGGCCGACAGATACGCAGTATTTT.

CDR3 region: CASSPLTGPIWGEQYF. CDR3 coding DNA: TGCGCCAGCAGCCCGCTGACAGGCCCCATCTGGGGCGAGCAGTACTTC. The rearrangement links TRBV5-1 to TRBJ2-7; a possible D gene is TRBD1 (6 bases). CDR1 and CDR2 (germline): SGHRS, YFSETQ. The CDR3 loop spans 16 amino acids. Trimming removed 4 bases at V and 6 bases at J, with 23 bases between. The full variable domain, its missing parts supplied by reference TRBV5-1 and TRBJ2-7, is KAGVTQTPRYLIKTRGQQVTLSCSPISGHRSVSWYQQTPGQGLQFLFEYFSETQRNKGNFPGRFSGRQFSNSRSEMNVSTLELGDSALYLCASSPLTGPIWGEQYFGPGTRLTVT.

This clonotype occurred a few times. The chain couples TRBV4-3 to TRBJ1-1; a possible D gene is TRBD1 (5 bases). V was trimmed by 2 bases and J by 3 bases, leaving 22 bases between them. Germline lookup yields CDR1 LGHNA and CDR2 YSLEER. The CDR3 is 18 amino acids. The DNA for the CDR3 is TGCGCCAGCAGCCAAAACACCGCAGGGCGGGCGGTAGACACTGAAGCTTTCTTT. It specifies CASSQNTAGRAVDTEAFF.

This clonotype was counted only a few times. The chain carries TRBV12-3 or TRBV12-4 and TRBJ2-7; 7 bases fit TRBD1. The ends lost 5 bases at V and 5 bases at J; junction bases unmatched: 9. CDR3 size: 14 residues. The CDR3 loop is CASSDDRVGHEQYF. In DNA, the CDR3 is TGTGCCAGCAGTGACGACAGGGTGGGGCACGAGCAGTACTTC.

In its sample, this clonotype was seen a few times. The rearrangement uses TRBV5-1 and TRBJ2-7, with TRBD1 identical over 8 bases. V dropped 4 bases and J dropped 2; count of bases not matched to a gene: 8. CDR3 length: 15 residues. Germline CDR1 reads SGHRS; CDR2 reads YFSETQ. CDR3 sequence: CASSLGQGRTYEQYF. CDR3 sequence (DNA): TGCGCCAGCAGCCTTGGACAGGGACGGACCTACGAGCAGTACTTC.

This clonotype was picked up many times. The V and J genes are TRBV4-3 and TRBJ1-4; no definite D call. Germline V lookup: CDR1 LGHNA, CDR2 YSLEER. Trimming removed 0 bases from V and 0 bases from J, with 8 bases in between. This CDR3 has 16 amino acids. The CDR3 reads CASSQDMPSTNEKLFF. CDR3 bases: TGCGCCAGCAGCCAAGATATGCCTTCAACTAATGAAAAACTGTTTTTT.

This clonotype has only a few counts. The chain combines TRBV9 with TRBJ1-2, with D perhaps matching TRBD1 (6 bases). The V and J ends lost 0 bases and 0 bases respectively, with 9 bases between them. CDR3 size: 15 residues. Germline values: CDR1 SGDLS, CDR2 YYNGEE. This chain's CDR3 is CASSVGTAPNYGYTF. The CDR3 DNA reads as TGTGCCAGCAGCGTAGGGACAGCCCCTAACTATGGCTACACCTTC.